A selection of T cell receptor beta chains follows, all from one sample in a study of T cells in Graves' hyperthyroidism and ophthalmopathy. TCRdb redid the calling of the multiplex PCR reads with MiXCR, one entry per CDR3 protein. Here the sample spans roughly 180,000 distinct CDR3 sequences, over 7.5% being singletons. The source material was blood. The source is a woman under 30 with Graves' hyperthyroidism that later progressed to Graves' ophthalmopathy. The CDR3 runs from the conserved cysteine through the conserved F or W. The order of the fields is CDR3 protein, CDR3 DNA, J gene, clone size, V gene, D gene, CDR3 length. The D gene is left open where the match is weak. Some rows have no size entry. The others give once, few or many, or a class for an expanded clone.

CDR3: CASRFGGNYGYTF; DNA: TGTGCCAGCAGGTTCGGGGGGAACTATGGCTACACCTTC; J: TRBJ1-2; size: many; V: TRBV6-1; D: .; length: 13
CDR3: CSAPYPRASNQPQHF; DNA: TGCAGTGCTCCGTATCCAAGAGCGAGCAATCAGCCCCAGCATTTT; J: TRBJ1-5; size: many; V: TRBV20-1; D: .; length: 15
CDR3: CANSYGTSGGLETQYF; DNA: TGTGCCAACAGTTACGGAACCTCGGGGGGCCTGGAGACCCAGTACTTC; J: TRBJ2-5; size: many; V: TRBV6-5; D: .; length: 16
CDR3: CASSVARETQYF; DNA: TGTGCCAGCAGTGTCGCGCGGGAGACCCAGTACTTC; J: TRBJ2-5; size: .; V: TRBV2; D: .; length: 12
CDR3: CASSPWEQFRDYNEQFF; DNA: TGTGCCAGCAGTCCCTGGGAACAGTTCCGAGACTACAATGAGCAGTTCTTC; J: TRBJ2-1; size: many; V: TRBV28; D: .; length: 17
CDR3: CATSRALIYEPQHF; DNA: TGTGCCACCAGCAGAGCTTTGATCTACGAGCCCCAGCATTTT; J: TRBJ1-5; size: many; V: TRBV15; D: .; length: 14
CDR3: CASSPRGQGEAFF; DNA: TGTGCCAGCAGTCCCCGGGGACAGGGTGAAGCTTTCTTT; J: TRBJ1-1; size: .; V: TRBV12-3/TRBV12-4; D: TRBD1; length: 13
CDR3: CASSQDTGGGNEKLFF; DNA: TGTGCCAGCAGCCAAGATACAGGGGGAGGGAATGAAAAACTGTTTTTT; J: TRBJ1-4; size: .; V: TRBV4-2; D: TRBD1; length: 16
CDR3: CSARVGRDKLHGYTF; DNA: TGCAGTGCTAGAGTTGGGCGGGACAAGCTTCATGGCTACACCTTC; J: TRBJ1-2; size: many; V: TRBV20-1; D: .; length: 15
CDR3: CASSVTGTGGHNEQFF; DNA: TGTGCCAGCAGTGTAACCGGGACAGGGGGCCACAATGAGCAGTTCTTC; J: TRBJ2-1; size: .; V: TRBV6-1; D: TRBD1; length: 16
CDR3: CASRRQGEQYF; DNA: TGTGCCAGCAGAAGACAGGGCGAGCAGTACTTC; J: TRBJ2-7; size: .; V: TRBV6-1; D: TRBD1; length: 11
CDR3: CSVERVNTGELFF; DNA: TGCAGCGTTGAACGAGTAAACACCGGGGAGCTGTTTTTT; J: TRBJ2-2; size: .; V: TRBV29-1; D: .; length: 13
CDR3: CASSPMDKVYGYTF; DNA: TGTGCCAGCTCACCTATGGACAAGGTCTATGGCTACACCTTC; J: TRBJ1-2; size: many; V: TRBV18; D: .; length: 14
CDR3: CAWGVGGWGAGYGYTF; DNA: TGTGCCTGGGGTGTAGGGGGGTGGGGGGCTGGCTATGGCTACACCTTC; J: TRBJ1-2; size: few; V: TRBV30; D: .; length: 16
CDR3: CASSFETSIYEQFF; DNA: TGTGCCAGCAGCTTCGAGACTAGCATTTATGAGCAGTTCTTC; J: TRBJ2-1; size: few; V: TRBV5-4; D: TRBD2; length: 14
CDR3: CASSLSSSGTFYEQYF; DNA: TGTGCCAGCAGTTTATCTTCTAGCGGGACTTTCTACGAGCAGTACTTC; J: TRBJ2-7; size: few; V: TRBV27; D: TRBD2; length: 16
CDR3: CASNPTGGQSGANVLTF; DNA: TGTGCCAGCAACCCAACAGGGGGCCAGTCTGGGGCCAACGTCCTGACTTTC; J: TRBJ2-6; size: few; V: TRBV4-2; D: TRBD1; length: 17
CDR3: CASSSGLSSKNNEQFF; DNA: TGTGCCAGCAGCTCGGGACTTTCCTCAAAGAACAATGAGCAGTTCTTC; J: TRBJ2-1; size: .; V: TRBV5-6; D: .; length: 16
CDR3: CASSLEGQGSNTEAFF; DNA: TGCGCCAGCAGCTTGGAGGGGCAGGGGTCGAACACTGAAGCTTTCTTT; J: TRBJ1-1; size: many; V: TRBV5-1; D: .; length: 16
CDR3: CASSLVWGPDEQFF; DNA: TGTGCCAGTAGTTTGGTCTGGGGTCCAGATGAGCAGTTCTTC; J: TRBJ2-1; size: .; V: TRBV19; D: .; length: 14
CDR3: CSASRLASGPSNEQFF; DNA: TGCAGTGCTAGTCGATTGGCTAGCGGGCCATCCAATGAGCAGTTCTTC; J: TRBJ2-1; size: many; V: TRBV20-1; D: TRBD2; length: 16
CDR3: CASSQERGWSGYTF; DNA: TGTGCCAGCAGCCAAGAGCGGGGATGGAGTGGCTACACCTTC; J: TRBJ1-2; size: many; V: TRBV14; D: .; length: 14
CDR3: CASSRPSPLYNEQFF; DNA: TGTGCCAGCAGCCGCCCTAGCCCACTCTACAATGAGCAGTTCTTC; J: TRBJ2-1; size: once; V: TRBV11-2; D: .; length: 15
CDR3: CASSPEGWTEAFF; DNA: TGTGCCAGCAGCCCTGAGGGTTGGACTGAAGCTTTCTTT; J: TRBJ1-1; size: many; V: TRBV7-2; D: .; length: 13
CDR3: CASSLGRDTQYF; DNA: TGTGCCAGCAGCTTGGGACGGGATACGCAGTATTTT; J: TRBJ2-3; size: many; V: TRBV11-1; D: .; length: 12
CDR3: CASSLSPSVNYNEQFF; DNA: TGTGCCAGCAGCTTGAGTCCGTCGGTTAACTACAATGAGCAGTTCTTC; J: TRBJ2-1; size: few; V: TRBV5-6; D: .; length: 16
CDR3: CATSRGRESSYEQYF; DNA: TGTGCCACCAGCAGAGGTCGGGAGAGCTCCTACGAGCAGTACTTC; J: TRBJ2-7; size: few; V: TRBV15; D: .; length: 15
CDR3: CASSFTGGTSTDTQYF; DNA: TGTGCCAGCAGTTTCACGGGGGGAACTAGCACAGATACGCAGTATTTT; J: TRBJ2-3; size: many; V: TRBV12-3/TRBV12-4; D: TRBD2; length: 16
CDR3: CASSLGIASRSDTQYF; DNA: TGTGCCAGCAGCTTAGGTATTGCTAGCCGGTCAGATACGCAGTATTTT; J: TRBJ2-3; size: many; V: TRBV7-2; D: .; length: 16